A few counts support the clone carrying this T cell receptor beta chain. This specimen belongs to a study of blood T cells in healthy people across ages. For the study at large: Capture via template switching afforded approximately one barcoded beta molecule per two T cells.

PCR was performed a second time for about 7 to 11 cycles using a sample-barcoded 5' primer and a J-beta primer mix. Per sample, CDR3-containing paired-end reads numbered at least 2.5 million. TCRdb ran MiXCR on the 5' RACE reads and lists one entry per CDR3 protein. Of 550,000 to 800,000 distinct CDR3 sequences detected, roughly 21% appear once; the ten largest clones hold 3% to 4%. Sequenced sample: blood. The sequence derives from a man aged 70-80 years in good health.

This chain's CDR3 is CAISERSGYTF. The CDR3 nucleotides are TGTGCCATCAGTGAGAGATCCGGCTACACCTTC. V is TRBV10-3 and J is TRBJ1-2; D remains unclear. The CDR3 has 11 residues. Looked up from germline, CDR1 is ENHRY and CDR2 is SYGVKD. Deletions cut 2 bases from V and 8 bases from J, with 6 bases between.